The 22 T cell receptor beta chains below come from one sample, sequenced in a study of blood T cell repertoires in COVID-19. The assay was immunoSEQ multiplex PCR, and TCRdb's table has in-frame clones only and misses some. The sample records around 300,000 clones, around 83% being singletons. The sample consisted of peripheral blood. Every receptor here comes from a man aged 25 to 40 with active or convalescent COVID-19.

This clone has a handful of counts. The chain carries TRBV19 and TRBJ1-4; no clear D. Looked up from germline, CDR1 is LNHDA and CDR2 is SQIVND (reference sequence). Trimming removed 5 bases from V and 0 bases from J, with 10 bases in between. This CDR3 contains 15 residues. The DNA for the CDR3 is TGTGCCAGTAGTCCGCAGGTTTCAACTAATGAAAAACTGTTTTTT. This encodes CASSPQVSTNEKLFF. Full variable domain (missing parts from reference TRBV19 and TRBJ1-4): DGGITQSPKYLFRKEGQNVTLSCEQNLNHDAMYWYRQDPGQGLRLIYYSQIVNDFQKGDIAEGYSVSREKKESFPLTVTSAQKNPTAFYLCASSPQVSTNEKLFFGSGTQLSVL.

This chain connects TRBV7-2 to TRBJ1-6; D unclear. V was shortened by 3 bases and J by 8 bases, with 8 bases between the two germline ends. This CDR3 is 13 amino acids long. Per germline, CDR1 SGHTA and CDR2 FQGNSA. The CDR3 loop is CASSFEGDSPLHF. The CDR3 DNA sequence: TGTGCCAGCAGCTTTGAGGGAGATTCACCCCTCCACTTT. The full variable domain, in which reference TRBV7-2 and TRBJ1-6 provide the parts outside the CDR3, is GAGVSQSPSNKVTEKGKDVELRCDPISGHTALYWYRQSLGQGLEFLIYFQGNSAPDKSGLPSDRFSAERTGGSVSTLTIQRTQQEDSAVYLCASSFEGDSPLHFGNGTRLTVT.

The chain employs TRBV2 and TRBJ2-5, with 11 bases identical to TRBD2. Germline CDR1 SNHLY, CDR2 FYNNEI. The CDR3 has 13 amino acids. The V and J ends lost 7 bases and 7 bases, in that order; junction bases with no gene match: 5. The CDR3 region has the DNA TGTGCCAGCACTATCGGGACTAGCGGGACCCAGTACTTC. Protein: CASTIGTSGTQYF.

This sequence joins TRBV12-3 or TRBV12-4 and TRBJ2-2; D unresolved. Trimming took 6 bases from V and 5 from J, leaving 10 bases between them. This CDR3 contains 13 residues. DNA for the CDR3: TGTGCCAGCAGCCCATTCAGTACCGGGGAGCTGTTTTTT. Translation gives CASSPFSTGELFF.

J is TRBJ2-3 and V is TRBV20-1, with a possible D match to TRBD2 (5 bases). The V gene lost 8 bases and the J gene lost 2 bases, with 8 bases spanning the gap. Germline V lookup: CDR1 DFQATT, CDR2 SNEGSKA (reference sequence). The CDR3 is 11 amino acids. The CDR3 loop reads CSWGVTDTQYF. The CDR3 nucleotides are TGCAGTTGGGGAGTCACAGATACGCAGTATTTT.

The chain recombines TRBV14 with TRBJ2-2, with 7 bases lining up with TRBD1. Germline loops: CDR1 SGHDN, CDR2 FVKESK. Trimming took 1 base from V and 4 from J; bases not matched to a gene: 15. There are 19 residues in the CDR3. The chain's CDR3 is CASSQVGQSFWWGTGELFF. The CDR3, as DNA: TGTGCCAGCAGCCAAGTGGGACAGTCGTTTTGGTGGGGCACCGGGGAGCTGTTTTTT.

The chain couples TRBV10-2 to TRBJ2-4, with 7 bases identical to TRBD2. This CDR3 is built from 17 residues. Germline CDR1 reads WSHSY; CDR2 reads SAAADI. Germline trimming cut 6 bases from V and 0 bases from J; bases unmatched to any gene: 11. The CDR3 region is CASSGGKREVAKNIQYF. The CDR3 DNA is TGCGCCAGCAGCGGAGGGAAGCGGGAAGTAGCCAAAAACATTCAGTACTTC.

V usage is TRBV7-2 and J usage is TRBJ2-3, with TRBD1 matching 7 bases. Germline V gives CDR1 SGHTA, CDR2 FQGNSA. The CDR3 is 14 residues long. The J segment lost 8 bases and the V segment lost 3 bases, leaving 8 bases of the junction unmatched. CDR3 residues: CASSFEGGRGTQYF. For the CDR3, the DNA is TGTGCCAGCAGCTTTGAAGGGGGCAGGGGTACGCAGTATTTT.

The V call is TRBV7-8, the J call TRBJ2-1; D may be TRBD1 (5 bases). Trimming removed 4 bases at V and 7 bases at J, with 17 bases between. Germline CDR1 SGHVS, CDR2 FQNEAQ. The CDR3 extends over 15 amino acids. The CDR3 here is CASSSFRARGNEQFF. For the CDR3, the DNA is TGTGCCAGCAGCTCGTTCAGGGCCCGCGGAAATGAGCAGTTCTTC.

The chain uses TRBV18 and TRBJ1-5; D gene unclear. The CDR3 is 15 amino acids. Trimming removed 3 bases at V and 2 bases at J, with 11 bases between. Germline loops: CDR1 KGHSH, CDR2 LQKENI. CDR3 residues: CASSPYGGGNQPQHF. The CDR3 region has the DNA TGTGCCAGCTCACCCTACGGAGGTGGCAATCAGCCCCAGCATTTT.

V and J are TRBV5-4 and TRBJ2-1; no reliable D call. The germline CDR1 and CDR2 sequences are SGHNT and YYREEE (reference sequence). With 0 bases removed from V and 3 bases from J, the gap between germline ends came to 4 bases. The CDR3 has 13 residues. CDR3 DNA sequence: TGTGCCAGCAGCTTGGCCAGCTACAATGAGCAGTTCTTC. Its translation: CASSLASYNEQFF.

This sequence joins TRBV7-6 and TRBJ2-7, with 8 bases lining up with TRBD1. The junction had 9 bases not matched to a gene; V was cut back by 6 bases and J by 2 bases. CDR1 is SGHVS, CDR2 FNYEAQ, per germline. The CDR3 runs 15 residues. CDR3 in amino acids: CASSLTRGLAYEQYF. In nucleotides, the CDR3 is TGTGCCAGCAGTTTGACCAGGGGGCTTGCCTACGAGCAGTACTTC.

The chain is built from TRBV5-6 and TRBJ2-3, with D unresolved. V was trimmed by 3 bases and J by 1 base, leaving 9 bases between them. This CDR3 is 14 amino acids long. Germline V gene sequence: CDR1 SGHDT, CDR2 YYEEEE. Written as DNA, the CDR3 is TGTGCCAGCAGCTCCTTAAGCGGCACAGATACGCAGTATTTT. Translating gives CASSSLSGTDTQYF.

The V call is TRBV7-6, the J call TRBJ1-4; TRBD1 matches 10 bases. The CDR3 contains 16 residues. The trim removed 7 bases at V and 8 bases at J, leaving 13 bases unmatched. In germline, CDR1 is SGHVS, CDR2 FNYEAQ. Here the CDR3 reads CASTSRTGGIGEKLFF. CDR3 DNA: TGTGCCAGCACCTCCCGGACAGGGGGGATAGGAGAAAAACTGTTTTTT. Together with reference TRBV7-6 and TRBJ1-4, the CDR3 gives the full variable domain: GAGVSQSPRYKVTKRGQDVALRCDPISGHVSLYWYRQALGQGPEFLTYFNYEAQQDKSGLPNDRFSAERPEGSISTLTIQRTEQRDSAMYRCASTSRTGGIGEKLFFGSGTQLSVL.

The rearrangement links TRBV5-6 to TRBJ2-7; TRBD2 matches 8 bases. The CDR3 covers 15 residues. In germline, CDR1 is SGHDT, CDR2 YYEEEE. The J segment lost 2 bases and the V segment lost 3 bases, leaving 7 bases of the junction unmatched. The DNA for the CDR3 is TGTGCCAGCAGCTCTTCGCGGGAGGTCGCCTACGAGCAGTACTTC. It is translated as CASSSSREVAYEQYF.

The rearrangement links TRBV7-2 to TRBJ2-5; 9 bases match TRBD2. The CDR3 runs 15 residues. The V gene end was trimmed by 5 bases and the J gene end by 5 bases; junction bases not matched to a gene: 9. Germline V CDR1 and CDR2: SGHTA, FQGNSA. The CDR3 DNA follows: TGTGCCAGCAGCCCCAACCTAGCGGGGAGGGAGACCCAGTACTTC. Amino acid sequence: CASSPNLAGRETQYF.

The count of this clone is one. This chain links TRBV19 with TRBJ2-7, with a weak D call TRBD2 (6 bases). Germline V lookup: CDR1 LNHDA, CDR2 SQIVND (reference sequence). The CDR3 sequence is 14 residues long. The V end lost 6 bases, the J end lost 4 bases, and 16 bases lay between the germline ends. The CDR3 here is CASSPTGSGYEQYF. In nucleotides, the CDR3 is TGTGCCAGTAGCCCTACGGGGAGCGGGTACGAGCAGTACTTC.

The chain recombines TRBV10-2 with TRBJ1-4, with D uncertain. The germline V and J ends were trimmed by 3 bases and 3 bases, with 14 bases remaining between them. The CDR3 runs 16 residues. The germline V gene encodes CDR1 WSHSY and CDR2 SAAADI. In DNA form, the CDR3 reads TGCGCCAGCAGTGAAGGGTCCGGGAACGCTAATGAAAAACTGTTTTTT. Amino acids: CASSEGSGNANEKLFF.

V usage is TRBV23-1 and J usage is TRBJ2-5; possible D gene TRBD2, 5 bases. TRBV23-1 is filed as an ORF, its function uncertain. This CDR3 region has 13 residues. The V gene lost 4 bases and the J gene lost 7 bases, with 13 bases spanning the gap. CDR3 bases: TGCGCCAGCAGTCCTAATCCCCGGGGGACCCAGTACTTC. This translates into CASSPNPRGTQYF.

CDR3 region: CAWSEGGAYNEQFF. As DNA, the CDR3 is TGTGCCTGGAGTGAAGGGGGCGCCTACAATGAGCAGTTCTTC. The rearrangement uses TRBV30 and TRBJ2-1; 7 positions match TRBD1. The germline CDR1 and CDR2 sequences are GTSNPN and SVGIG (reference sequence). J lost 2 bases, V lost 1 base, and 2 bases had no gene match. The CDR3 extends over 14 amino acids.

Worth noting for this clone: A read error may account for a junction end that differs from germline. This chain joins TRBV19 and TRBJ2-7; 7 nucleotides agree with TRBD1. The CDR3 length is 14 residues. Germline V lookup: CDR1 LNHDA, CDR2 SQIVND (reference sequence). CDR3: CASSIGDRSYEQYF. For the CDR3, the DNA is TGTGCCAGTAGCATAGGGGACAGATCCTACGAGCAGTACTTC.

The CDR3 DNA reads TGTGCCGGCGGACAGGGGGCCGTAAATGAGCAGTTCTTC. Translating gives CAGGQGAVNEQFF. The chain carries TRBV2 and TRBJ2-1; 11 bases fit TRBD1. The CDR3 contains 13 residues. Trimming cost V 11 bases and J 7 bases; bases outside gene matches: 7. CDR1 is SNHLY and CDR2 is FYNNEI in the germline V gene.